This T cell receptor (beta chain) was obtained from a study of cytomegalovirus exposure and HLA in healthy donors. Study conclusions and caveats: The study designated about 180 TCR beta chains cytomegalovirus-associated. In a later analysis, first-cohort TCR clusters were found to tend to co-occur in the approximately 120 validation repertoires.

With 4 bases clipped from V and 7 bases from J, the junction kept 8 bases outside the gene matches. Germline CDR1 and CDR2: SGHTS and YDEGEE. The CDR3 is made up of 17 amino acids. Libraries were prepared by immunoSEQ multiplex PCR; TCRdb keeps only in-frame clonotypes and omits some of them. The table shows 56,000 or so clones, with around nine tenths occurring only once. As for this clone: Its antigen is currently unknown.

Sequences were obtained from PBMCs. The sequence derives from a man aged 18 to 35 in good health and CMV-seronegative. The gene calls are TRBV5-8 and TRBJ2-1; 16 bases match TRBD2. CDR3 residues: CASSQGLAGGPLNEQFF. In nucleotides, the CDR3 is TGTGCCAGCAGCCAGGGACTAGCGGGAGGGCCGTTGAATGAGCAGTTCTTC.